The TCR beta chain described here comes from a study of shared clonotypes between healthy human individuals. Study conclusions and caveats: Genetic and exposure-history diversity was limited by the few donors. Sharing across a handful of donors was seen in 4.5% to 6.5% of naive CD4 clonotypes.

This clone has a handful of counts. Its cognate antigen is unknown. Other DNA sequences of this sample code for an identical CDR3. An assay was performed, and its level was deep. Measured with immunoSEQ multiplex PCR; TCRdb has only the in-frame clones, and not every one. The sample lists around 2.5 million clones, over 85% occurring once. In germline, CDR1 is SNHLY, CDR2 FYNNEI. The CDR3 length is 12 residues. V lost 4 bases, J lost 5 bases, and 8 bases lay in between. Those who donated, Caucasian adults without exception, all lived in Nashville, Tennessee. This TCR was sampled from a man aged 18 to 29 in good health. Some clones in this sample may be carry-over from other donors' samples. The genes are TRBV2 and TRBJ1-1; D is possibly TRBD1 (5 bases). Sequenced material: naive CD4+ T cells from PBMCs. Subset indicated: CD45RA+ positively selected. As DNA, the CDR3 is TGTGCCAGCAGTGGGCAGGGAACTGAAGCTTTCTTT. Amino acids: CASSGQGTEAFF.